Below, 3 T cell receptor beta chains from the same sample are listed, as sequenced in a study of T cells after yellow fever vaccination (dated by TCRdb to about 2019). This specimen's treatment or condition label, interpreted: live attenuated yellow fever vaccine strain. To prepare the library, 5' RACE was applied. The data were produced on an Illumina NovaSeq 6000. TCRdb trimmed the raw reads at Q25, called clones with MiXCR and kept productive beta chains. Every distinct CDR3 protein forms one entry, paired with its most common genes and DNA. The sample records just over 250,000 distinct CDR3 sequences, roughly 5.6% of which are singletons. The ten largest clones capture roughly 3.5% of the sample. Sequencing used CD4+ T cells sorted from PBMCs, obtained on the day of the yellow fever booster vaccination. Source of these receptors: a man aged 18-30 years who received the YFV17D yellow fever vaccine.

This clonotype was recorded many times. This rearrangement joins TRBV5-1 to TRBJ1-1; D not certain. V was trimmed by 4 bases and J by 1 base, leaving 8 bases between them. CDR1 is SGHRS and CDR2 is YFSETQ in the germline V gene. The CDR3 contains 13 residues. The CDR3 reads CASSNGQNTEAFF. The CDR3 bases are TGCGCCAGCAGCAACGGGCAGAACACTGAAGCTTTCTTT.

This clonotype appeared a few times. The chain recombines TRBV20-1 with TRBJ1-2; D perhaps matches TRBD1 (6 bases). V lost 6 bases and J lost 9, with 11 bases in between. The CDR3 spans 10 residues. Germline V gene lookup returns CDR1 DFQATT and CDR2 SNEGSKA (reference sequence). For the CDR3, the DNA is TGCAGTGCCATGGGACATCGCTACACCTTC. It is translated as CSAMGHRYTF.

The chain couples TRBV11-3 to TRBJ2-5, with D possibly TRBD1 on 7 matching bases. V gave up 5 bases and J gave up 1 base, with 11 bases separating them. This CDR3 contains 14 residues. Germline CDR1 reads SGHNT; CDR2 reads YENEEA. The CDR3 here is CASSPGGFQETQYF. The CDR3 DNA is TGTGCCAGCAGCCCAGGGGGGTTCCAAGAGACCCAGTACTTC.